Listed below are T cell receptor beta chains from one sample, sequenced in a study of identical twins. TCRdb recomputed calls from the 5' RACE reads with MiXCR, one row per CDR3 protein. The sample holds some 590,000 distinct CDR3 sequences, around a tenth seen once. Separately, the same data were catalogued under a study of yellow fever vaccine responses in identical twins.

Sequencing was performed on PBMCs. The receptors here all came from a woman aged 18-29 years in good health. CDR3s leave out the opening cysteine and the closing phenylalanine or tryptophan. Each record gives: V gene, J gene, CDR3 protein.

v_gene: TRBV7-2; j_gene: TRBJ2-7; CDR3aa: ASSWGRVYEQY
v_gene: TRBV7-9; j_gene: TRBJ2-1; CDR3aa: ASSPAGMSGSYNEQF
v_gene: TRBV5-1; j_gene: TRBJ2-7; CDR3aa: ASSQGFNSYEQY
v_gene: TRBV5-1; j_gene: TRBJ2-1; CDR3aa: ASSLTGTGYNEQF
v_gene: TRBV6-2/TRBV6-3; j_gene: TRBJ2-5; CDR3aa: ASIRSGAQETQY
v_gene: TRBV12-3/TRBV12-4; j_gene: TRBJ2-7; CDR3aa: ASTFYSGYHYEQY
v_gene: TRBV5-1; j_gene: TRBJ2-7; CDR3aa: ASSLSTISYEQY
v_gene: TRBV20-1; j_gene: TRBJ2-3; CDR3aa: SHLDGRKDTQY
v_gene: TRBV11-3; j_gene: TRBJ2-1; CDR3aa: ASSFAGGEQF
v_gene: TRBV24-1; j_gene: TRBJ2-7; CDR3aa: ATSDSGVAGGYEQY
v_gene: TRBV18; j_gene: TRBJ1-1; CDR3aa: ASSPLAGTEGMNTEAF
v_gene: TRBV28; j_gene: TRBJ2-7; CDR3aa: ASSFPTTGRVTTYEQY
v_gene: TRBV12-3/TRBV12-4; j_gene: TRBJ2-5; CDR3aa: ASSLAYGGETQY
v_gene: TRBV25-1; j_gene: TRBJ2-5; CDR3aa: ASSESTGWETQY
v_gene: TRBV7-9; j_gene: TRBJ2-7; CDR3aa: ASSSPGGFEQY
v_gene: TRBV20-1; j_gene: TRBJ2-5; CDR3aa: SARRWDSQETQY